These T cell receptor beta chains were read from a single sample in a study of identifying expanded T cells in peripheral blood. Sequencing was performed with immunoSEQ multiplex PCR; in TCRdb, only in-frame clones are kept and a portion is missing. The profile shows tens of thousands of clones, approximately 83% of them singletons. Sequencing was done on a sample of blood. The receptor source for this set is a person aged 18 to 69 in good health. Each CDR3 is given with its conserved first and last residue.

v_gene: TRBV15
j_gene: TRBJ2-5
len: 13
CDR3aa: CATSRFGGETQYF

v_gene: TRBV7-2
j_gene: TRBJ2-3
len: 16
CDR3aa: CASSFRGDPSTDTQYF

v_gene: TRBV11-3
j_gene: TRBJ2-1
len: 15
CDR3aa: CASSLSGTRRGEQFF

v_gene: TRBV7-9
j_gene: TRBJ2-5
len: 13
CDR3aa: CAGSLQGGETQYF

v_gene: TRBV7-9
j_gene: TRBJ1-2
len: 13
CDR3aa: CASSLATSLGYTF

v_gene: TRBV19
j_gene: TRBJ1-1
len: 17
CDR3aa: CASSIGTAQGTGGEAFF

v_gene: TRBV11-2
j_gene: TRBJ2-3
len: 16
CDR3aa: CASSIKQGISTDTQYF

v_gene: TRBV18
j_gene: TRBJ2-7
len: 13
CDR3aa: CASSYKQGGEQYF

v_gene: TRBV7-9
j_gene: TRBJ2-1
len: 15
CDR3aa: CASSRLSSGGNEQFF

v_gene: TRBV9
j_gene: TRBJ2-5
len: 15
CDR3aa: CASSVGTGGGETQYF

v_gene: TRBV2
j_gene: TRBJ2-1
len: 16
CDR3aa: CASRAGIGTGIVLKFF

v_gene: TRBV9
j_gene: TRBJ1-1
len: 14
CDR3aa: CASSVAGAGTEAFF

v_gene: TRBV7-9
j_gene: TRBJ2-4
len: 13
CDR3aa: CASSLAGANIQYF

v_gene: TRBV5-1
j_gene: TRBJ2-3
len: 15
CDR3aa: CASSYGFTATDTQYF

v_gene: TRBV30
j_gene: TRBJ1-4
len: 13
CDR3aa: CAWSAQLNEKLFF

v_gene: TRBV4-3
j_gene: TRBJ2-7
len: 14
CDR3aa: CASSQDRQSYEQYF

v_gene: TRBV15
j_gene: TRBJ2-7
len: 15
CDR3aa: CATSRGGAGPYEQYF

v_gene: TRBV6-1
j_gene: TRBJ2-4
len: 14
CDR3aa: CASKGGTPENIQYF

v_gene: TRBV5-6
j_gene: TRBJ2-7
len: 17
CDR3aa: CASSLEGAGYTSYEQYF

v_gene: TRBV11-2
j_gene: TRBJ2-2
len: 14
CDR3aa: CASSLVDGRGELFF

v_gene: TRBV5-1
j_gene: TRBJ1-1
len: 14
CDR3aa: CASSSGQGNTEAFF

v_gene: TRBV4-2
j_gene: TRBJ2-3
len: 17
CDR3aa: CASSPHKGGGATDTQYF

v_gene: TRBV21-1
j_gene: TRBJ2-3
len: 18
CDR3aa: CASSKKPPWGGDTDTQYF

v_gene: TRBV29-1
j_gene: TRBJ2-3
len: 13
CDR3aa: CSGTGGGTDTQYF

v_gene: TRBV29-1
j_gene: TRBJ1-3
len: 13
CDR3aa: CSVARDSGNTIYF

v_gene: TRBV9
j_gene: TRBJ1-1
len: 14
CDR3aa: CASSPGGGGTEAFF

v_gene: TRBV18
j_gene: TRBJ1-5
len: 16
CDR3aa: CASSPEGSLSNQPQHF

v_gene: TRBV5-1
j_gene: TRBJ2-5
len: 14
CDR3aa: CASYRDTDKETQYF

v_gene: TRBV19
j_gene: TRBJ1-4
len: 14
CDR3aa: CASRDRASNEKLFF

v_gene: TRBV11-2
j_gene: TRBJ2-4
len: 14
CDR3aa: CASQMQEAKNIQYF

v_gene: TRBV29-1
j_gene: TRBJ2-3
len: 14
CDR3aa: CSVASGGATDTQYF

v_gene: TRBV29-1
j_gene: TRBJ2-5
len: 14
CDR3aa: CSVGQRGFMETQYF

v_gene: TRBV28
j_gene: TRBJ1-1
len: 11
CDR3aa: CATTNGYEAFF

v_gene: TRBV9
j_gene: TRBJ1-1
len: 14
CDR3aa: CASSRGEQGWEAFF

v_gene: TRBV1
j_gene: TRBJ2-7
len: 20
CDR3aa: CTSSSQAPRASGWLAYEQYF

v_gene: TRBV27
j_gene: TRBJ2-7
len: 14
CDR3aa: CASSPGGSSYEQYF

v_gene: TRBV7-8
j_gene: TRBJ2-7
len: 13
CDR3aa: CASSPGTTDEQYF

v_gene: TRBV6-1
j_gene: TRBJ2-3
len: 18
CDR3aa: CASSDSWGARRGTDTQYF